The T cell receptor beta chain described here comes from a study of shared clonotypes between healthy human individuals. Terminally differentiated effector memory CD45RA+ cells were excluded by CCR7 positive selection of CD45RO-negative cells. 150 to 250 ng DNA, about 33,000 T cell genomes, went into each sorted-subset replicate PCR. The table came from immunoSEQ multiplex PCR; TCRdb's copy has only in-frame clones and leaves some out. The data hold around 2.1 million clones, with about 92% observed a single time. V was clipped by 3 bases and J by 3 bases; unmatched bases: 4. Per germline, CDR1 MNHEY and CDR2 SMNVEV (reference sequence). This CDR3 contains 15 residues.

The chain is built from TRBV27 and TRBJ2-3; 9 bases match TRBD2. Sequences were obtained from naive CD8+ T cells from PBMCs. This clonotype was obtained from a man younger than 30 in good health. Some clones in this sample may be carry-over from other donors' samples. The CDR3 is CASSFAGGGTDTQYF. The CDR3 DNA reads TGTGCCAGCAGTTTCGCGGGAGGGGGGACAGATACGCAGTATTTT.